One sample yielded the 27 T cell receptor beta chains listed below, sequenced in a study of blood T cell repertoires in COVID-19. Assay: immunoSEQ multiplex PCR; the TCRdb copy retains only in-frame clones and omits some. Counted here are 200,000 to 250,000 clones, more than 85% occurring once; the ten biggest clones make up more than 0.7%. Source material: peripheral blood. The receptors were sampled from a man aged 55 to 70 with COVID-19, enrolled during active disease.

The chain is built from TRBV9 and TRBJ2-1; the D gene is possibly TRBD2 (5 bases). The CDR3 is 14 amino acids. Germline CDR1 SGDLS, CDR2 YYNGEE. V dropped 1 base and J dropped 4 bases, with 9 bases sitting between them. CDR3 sequence (DNA): TGTGCCAGCAGCGTACGGGGAGAATACAATGAGCAGTTCTTC. Protein: CASSVRGEYNEQFF.

This clone has a single count. This rearrangement joins TRBV28 to TRBJ1-2; 12 bases match TRBD1. V shed 6 bases, J shed 8 bases, and the junction held 7 bases outside the gene matches. CDR1 is MDHEN and CDR2 is SYDVKM in the germline V gene. The CDR3 consists of 14 residues. CDR3 bases: TGTGCCAGCAGAGTGGGACAGGGGGCAATAGGCTACACCTTC. Residues: CASRVGQGAIGYTF.

The CDR3 DNA reads as TGCGCCATCGGGACTAGCGGGGGCCGATTTCGAGTCAGTGAGCAGTTCTTC. Protein sequence: CAIGTSGGRFRVSEQFF. This chain links TRBV10-2 with TRBJ2-1; 14 positions agree with TRBD2. The CDR3 sequence is 17 residues long. Germline-derived CDR1 and CDR2 are WSHSY and SAAADI. The ends lost 10 bases at V and 9 bases at J; junction bases unmatched: 17.

This clone was observed a few times. The chain carries TRBV5-4 and TRBJ2-7; TRBD1 matches 7 bases. CDR3 length: 13 amino acids. J gave up 5 bases and V 4 bases, and 6 bases lay outside the gene matches. The germline gives CDR1 SGHNT, CDR2 YYREEE (reference sequence). CDR3 residues: CASSPGGNDEQYF. The DNA of the CDR3 is TGTGCCAGCAGCCCAGGGGGTAACGACGAGCAGTACTTC.

The genes are TRBV7-2 and TRBJ2-7; D might be TRBD1 (6 bases). The germline V and J ends were trimmed by 5 bases and 6 bases, with 20 bases remaining between them. CDR3 length: 15 amino acids. Germline-derived CDR1 and CDR2 are SGHTA and FQGNSA. The CDR3 bases are TGTGCCAGCAGCCCCTCCGGGACACAGGTTTCCGAGCAGTACTTC. This codes for CASSPSGTQVSEQYF.

V and J are TRBV3-1 (or the pseudogene TRBV3-2) and TRBJ2-7; 8 bases line up with TRBD2. This CDR3 is built from 14 residues. After removal of 3 bases from V and 2 bases from J, the junction contained 3 bases not matched to a gene. Germline V gene data show CDR1 as LGHDT and CDR2 as YNNKEL (reference sequence). The CDR3 nucleotides are TGTGCCAGCAGCCAGACGGGAGGGCCCTACGAGCAGTACTTC. Its protein product is CASSQTGGPYEQYF.

The J gene is TRBJ1-1, the V gene TRBV18; TRBD1 aligns across 8 bases. Germline V gene data show CDR1 as KGHSH and CDR2 as LQKENI. The CDR3 spans 15 residues. With V trimmed by 5 bases and J by 0 bases, 5 bases remained unmatched. DNA for the CDR3: TGTGCCAGCTCATCAGGACAGGGATTGAACACTGAAGCTTTCTTT. It codes for CASSSGQGLNTEAFF.

The chain couples TRBV18 to TRBJ2-6; unclear D gene. V lost 6 bases, J lost 3 bases, and 3 bases lay in between. The CDR3 consists of 12 residues. Germline CDR1 reads KGHSH; CDR2 reads LQKENI. The DNA of the CDR3 is TGTGCCAGCTCCGGTGGGGCCAACGTCCTGACTTTC. It codes for CASSGGANVLTF.

This chain links TRBV3-1 (or the pseudogene TRBV3-2) with TRBJ2-1, with 11 positions matching TRBD2. Losses at the gene ends were 4 bases for V and 8 bases for J; bases not matched to a gene: 13. This CDR3 spans 17 amino acids. Germline CDR1 and CDR2: LGHDT and YNNKEL (reference sequence). CDR3 sequence reads: CASSLSSGLAGGHEQFF. The DNA of the CDR3 is TGTGCCAGCAGCCTGAGTTCGGGGCTAGCGGGGGGACATGAGCAGTTCTTC.

This clone is a singleton in its sample. V and J are TRBV5-1 and TRBJ2-1; tentatively, D is TRBD1 (5 bases). V lost 4 bases and J lost 3, with 17 bases in between. CDR1 is SGHRS and CDR2 is YFSETQ in the germline V gene. The CDR3 has 16 residues. As DNA, the CDR3 is TGCGCCAGCAGCCCCACCTTTGGGGCCGGCTACAATGAGCAGTTCTTC. Its translation is CASSPTFGAGYNEQFF. Using reference TRBV5-1 and TRBJ2-1 for the parts outside the CDR3, the full variable domain is KAGVTQTPRYLIKTRGQQVTLSCSPISGHRSVSWYQQTPGQGLQFLFEYFSETQRNKGNFPGRFSGRQFSNSRSEMNVSTLELGDSALYLCASSPTFGAGYNEQFFGPGTRLTVL.

The J gene is TRBJ1-2, the V gene TRBV25-1; 10 positions agree with TRBD1. The CDR3 is 13 amino acids. Trimming removed 6 bases from V and 6 bases from J; junction bases left unmatched: 4. Germline-derived CDR1 and CDR2 are MGHDK and SYGVNS. The chain's CDR3 is CASRTGGGDGYTF. The CDR3 nucleotides read TGTGCCAGCAGGACAGGGGGCGGCGATGGCTACACCTTC.

This chain connects TRBV21-1 to TRBJ1-1; TRBD1, the table's D call, lacks a check against the DNA. TRBV21-1 corresponds to a pseudogene. This CDR3 spans 15 amino acids. Written as DNA, the CDR3 is TGTGCCAGCAGCACAGAGGGACACCCGAACACTGAAGCTTTCTTT. Protein product: CASSTEGHPNTEAFF.

The chain uses TRBV3-1 (or the pseudogene TRBV3-2) and TRBJ2-7; 11 nucleotides agree with TRBD2. The CDR3 length is 15 residues. Per the germline V gene, CDR1 is LGHDT and CDR2 is YNNKEL (reference sequence). V shed 5 bases and J 0 bases; nucleotides not matched to a gene: 3. The CDR3 DNA is TGTGCCAGCAGCTTGACTAGCGGGGCCTCCTACGAGCAGTACTTC. Its protein product is CASSLTSGASYEQYF.

The gene calls are TRBV2 and TRBJ1-3; D gene ambiguous. The germline gives CDR1 SNHLY, CDR2 FYNNEI. The CDR3 loop spans 13 amino acids. Trimming cost V 4 bases and J 2 bases, with 6 bases left between them. The CDR3 bases are TGTGCCAGCAGTGCCCTACCTGGAAACACCATATATTTT. Its translation: CASSALPGNTIYF.

As DNA, the CDR3 is TGCGCCAGCAGCCAAGATACATCGGGGGGTTACTCCGCGGGGGAGTTCTTC. This codes for CASSQDTSGGYSAGEFF. V and J are TRBV4-1 and TRBJ2-1; 7 bases map to TRBD2. CDR1 and CDR2 (germline): MGHRA, YSYEKL. This CDR3 has 17 residues. The junction had 19 bases not matched to a gene; V was cut back by 0 bases and J by 14 bases.

V gene TRBV12-3 or TRBV12-4 combines with J gene TRBJ2-1; 9 positions agree with TRBD2. V was clipped by 10 bases and J by 10 bases; unmatched bases: 8. The CDR3 consists of 12 residues. The DNA of the CDR3 is TGTGCCACTAGCGGGACAACCGGGGAGCAGTTCTTC. The encoded protein is CATSGTTGEQFF.

This clone was found once. The rearrangement links TRBV19 to TRBJ2-1; 7 bases are a match to TRBD1. Germline assignment: CDR1 LNHDA and CDR2 SQIVND (reference sequence). V was pared by 11 bases and J by 5 bases, with 6 bases of the junction left unmatched. The CDR3 loop spans 12 amino acids. The CDR3 spells CASGDSHNEQFF. CDR3 nucleotide sequence: TGTGCCTCCGGGGACAGCCACAATGAGCAGTTCTTC.

The chain joins TRBV5-1 to TRBJ1-4; 7 nucleotides agree with TRBD1. V trimming: 4 bases; J trimming: 0 bases; junction bases outside the gene matches: 12. The CDR3 loop spans 18 amino acids. The germline V gene has CDR1 SGHRS and CDR2 YFSETQ. The CDR3 reads CASSNKNGQVATNEKLFF. The CDR3 bases are TGCGCCAGCAGCAACAAAAACGGACAGGTTGCAACTAATGAAAAACTGTTTTTT.

The J gene is TRBJ1-5, the V gene TRBV15; no clear D. Germline V gene lookup returns CDR1 LNHNV and CDR2 YYDKDF (reference sequence). V lost 0 bases and J 1 base, leaving 7 bases between the germline ends. The CDR3 has 15 residues. CDR3 loop: CATSRDARSNQPQHF. The CDR3 DNA reads as TGTGCCACCAGCAGAGATGCCCGGAGCAATCAGCCCCAGCATTTT.

The CDR3 is CASIPDRVSTGELFF. The CDR3, as DNA: TGTGCCAGCATACCCGACAGGGTCAGCACCGGGGAGCTGTTTTTT. The genes are TRBV6-5 and TRBJ2-2; 7 bases are shared with TRBD1. After removal of 7 bases from V and 4 bases from J, the junction contained 9 bases not matched to a gene. The CDR3 contains 15 residues. Germline V CDR1 and CDR2: MNHEY, SVGAGI.

The chain employs TRBV3-1 (or the pseudogene TRBV3-2) and TRBJ1-2; D unresolved. Between the trimmed V and J ends, which lost 1 base and 4 bases, there was a span of 10 bases. CDR1 and CDR2 (germline): LGHDT, YNNKEL (reference sequence). The CDR3 totals 14 residues. Written as DNA, the CDR3 is TGTGCCAGCAGCCAAGGTCCGTTTTTCTATGGCTACACCTTC. Translation gives CASSQGPFFYGYTF.

The rearrangement uses TRBV5-1 and TRBJ2-7, with 11 bases aligning to TRBD1. Losses at the gene ends were 1 base for V and 5 bases for J; bases not matched to a gene: 8. CDR1 is SGHRS and CDR2 is YFSETQ in the germline V gene. The CDR3 is 16 residues long. Here the CDR3 reads CASSLRFPGQGDEQYF. DNA for the CDR3: TGCGCCAGCAGCTTGAGGTTCCCGGGACAGGGGGACGAGCAGTACTTC.

The rearrangement links TRBV4-3 to TRBJ2-3; 13 nucleotides match TRBD2. The CDR3 is made up of 18 amino acids. V dropped 2 bases and J dropped 0; count of bases not matched to a gene: 5. Looked up from germline, CDR1 is LGHNA and CDR2 is YSLEER. CDR3 in DNA: TGCGCCAGCAGCCAAATCGGGACTAGCGGGGAGAGCACAGATACGCAGTATTTT. Translating gives CASSQIGTSGESTDTQYF.

As to this clone: A read error may account for a junction end that differs from germline. The V call is TRBV4-2, the J call TRBJ2-5; D uncertain. The CDR3 is made up of 12 amino acids. Germline assignment: CDR1 LGHNA and CDR2 YNFKEQ. CDR3 nucleotides: TGTGCCAGCTGCCAATTCGCGAAGACCCAGTACTTC. Translating it yields CASCQFAKTQYF.

The rearrangement joins TRBV27 to TRBJ1-5, with TRBD1 identical over 7 bases. Germline V gives CDR1 MNHEY, CDR2 SMNVEV (reference sequence). V shed 4 bases and J 6 bases; nucleotides not matched to a gene: 3. The CDR3 is 13 amino acids. The CDR3 DNA reads as TGTGCCAGCAGTTCTTACAGGGGTCAGCCCCAGCATTTT. Amino acids: CASSSYRGQPQHF.

The rearrangement links TRBV28 to TRBJ2-7; a weak D match, TRBD2 (6 bases). V lost 6 bases, J lost 7 bases, and 13 bases lay in between. CDR3 length: 12 amino acids. Germline assignment: CDR1 MDHEN and CDR2 SYDVKM. The CDR3 here is CASRGQAGEQYF. The CDR3 bases are TGTGCCAGCAGAGGCCAGGCGGGGGAGCAGTACTTC.

The rearrangement links TRBV30 to TRBJ1-1; D ambiguous. The ends were cut back, 5 bases at V and 0 bases at J, with 10 bases in the middle. Germline V lookup: CDR1 GTSNPN, CDR2 SVGIG (reference sequence). This CDR3 has 13 residues. CDR3 sequence (DNA): TGTGCCTGGGGTCCCTTTATGAACACTGAAGCTTTCTTT. It codes for CAWGPFMNTEAFF.